This T cell receptor beta chain was profiled in a study of HIV-infected patients and healthy controls. Reverse transcription used roughly 480 ng RNA and constant-region primers for alpha and beta. Separate chain-specific third strand synthesis with multiplexing indices produced the alpha and beta libraries. TCRdb processed the 5' RACE reads anew with MiXCR; each CDR3 protein has one entry. The data contain about 15,000 distinct CDR3 sequences, around 12% of them singletons. Roughly three months, about 14 weeks, into antiretroviral therapy, follow-up blood was collected. No cell fractionation was done, so the repertoire covers all unsorted peripheral blood T cells. The CDR3 runs 13 residues. CDR1 SGHVS and CDR2 FQNEAQ come from the germline V gene. The germline V and J ends were trimmed by 5 bases and 8 bases, with 13 bases remaining between them. This clonotype was observed many times.

This material consisted of blood, taken during antiretroviral therapy. The TCR originated in an adult with HIV infection. The donor label of this sample is uncertain. The chain uses TRBV7-8 and TRBJ2-1; D uncertain. The CDR3 loop is CASSTRSSHEQFF. DNA for the CDR3: TGTGCCAGCAGCACCAGGTCTTCTCATGAGCAGTTCTTC.